A single sample gave rise to the 21 T cell receptor beta chains below, sequenced in a study of long-term antiretroviral therapy in people with HIV. Survey level was the resolution at which the v3.0 immunoSEQ assay ran. Sequenced by immunoSEQ multiplex PCR; TCRdb stores in-frame clones only, minus some. The sample lists approximately 16,000 clones, around 84% occurring once. The sample here was unsorted PBMCs, taken 0.5 years after starting antiretroviral therapy. The receptors originated from a woman in her thirties or forties with HIV.

V gene TRBV6-1 combines with J gene TRBJ2-1, with TRBD2 identical over 9 bases. Trimming cost V 7 bases and J 7 bases; bases outside gene matches: 11. Germline loops: CDR1 MNHNS, CDR2 SASEGT. The CDR3 runs to 15 residues. This CDR3 is CASTGGRAEWNEQFF. The CDR3 coding sequence is TGTGCCAGCACTGGCGGGAGGGCTGAATGGAATGAGCAGTTCTTC.

The V gene is TRBV19, the J gene TRBJ2-1, with 8 bases matching TRBD2. The germline V gene has CDR1 LNHDA and CDR2 SQIVND (reference sequence). The V segment lost 0 bases and the J segment 4 bases; nucleotides outside the gene matches: 2. The CDR3 is 15 amino acids. The DNA of the CDR3 is TGTGCCAGTAGTATAGATAGCGGGGAATACAATGAGCAGTTCTTC. This gives the protein CASSIDSGEYNEQFF. The variable domain in full, completed from reference TRBV19 and TRBJ2-1, reads DGGITQSPKYLFRKEGQNVTLSCEQNLNHDAMYWYRQDPGQGLRLIYYSQIVNDFQKGDIAEGYSVSREKKESFPLTVTSAQKNPTAFYLCASSIDSGEYNEQFFGPGTRLTVL.

The rearrangement uses TRBV11-3 and TRBJ2-7, with D perhaps TRBD1 or TRBD2 (5 bases each). This CDR3 is 15 amino acids long. The germline V and J ends were trimmed by 1 base and 2 bases, with 12 bases remaining between them. Germline V gene sequence: CDR1 SGHNT, CDR2 YENEEA. CDR3 coding DNA: TGTGCCAGCAGCTTAGGGGGACCAGAGGCCTACGAGCAGTACTTC. It translates to CASSLGGPEAYEQYF.

The V and J genes are TRBV5-5 and TRBJ2-7; 8 bases fit TRBD1. After removal of 1 base from V and 3 bases from J, the junction contained 3 bases not matched to a gene. The CDR3 consists of 14 residues. Per the germline V gene, CDR1 is SGHKS and CDR2 is YYEKEE (reference sequence). CDR3 bases: TGTGCCAGCAGCTTGCCACAGGGGGTCTACGAGCAGTACTTC. Encoded protein: CASSLPQGVYEQYF.

The chain links TRBV2 to TRBJ2-7; perhaps TRBD2 as D (6 bases). This CDR3 comprises 15 residues. Trimming removed 6 bases at V and 2 bases at J, with 17 bases between. CDR1 is SNHLY, CDR2 FYNNEI, per germline. The DNA for the CDR3 is TGTGCCAGCAGATTGGGTAATGGAGGGGCCTACGAGCAGTACTTC. As protein: CASRLGNGGAYEQYF.

In DNA form, the CDR3 reads TGTGCCAGCAGTCAATCGTCCAATCAGCCCCAGCATTTT. Translation gives CASSQSSNQPQHF. The V gene is TRBV6-5, the J gene TRBJ1-5, with D hard to call. Trimming took 5 bases from V and 3 from J, leaving 8 bases between them. The CDR3 runs 13 residues. Germline V gene lookup returns CDR1 MNHEY and CDR2 SVGAGI.

The J gene is TRBJ2-4, the V gene TRBV7-6; D is undetermined. V was pared by 5 bases and J by 2 bases, with 10 bases between. Germline V CDR1 and CDR2: SGHVS, FNYEAQ. The CDR3 is 14 residues long. The CDR3 DNA follows: TGTGCCAGCAGCAACGGTTTAACCAAAAACATTCAGTACTTC. Its translation: CASSNGLTKNIQYF.

V is TRBV29-1 and J is TRBJ2-5; D not certain. The germline gives CDR1 SQVTM, CDR2 ANQGSEA. Between the trimmed V and J ends, which lost 4 bases and 0 bases, there was a span of 9 bases. The CDR3 consists of 13 residues. The CDR3 DNA reads as TGCAGCGTTGTGGCCTCGTACCAAGAGACCCAGTACTTC. This sequence encodes CSVVASYQETQYF. Complete variable domain (other parts from reference TRBV29-1 and TRBJ2-5): SAVISQKPSRDICQRGTSLTIQCQVDSQVTMMFWYRQQPGQSLTLIATANQGSEATYESGFVIDKFPISRPNLTFSTLTVSNMSPEDSSIYLCSVVASYQETQYFGPGTRLLVL.

This CDR3 is CASSPRSGIEAFF. CDR3 nucleotide sequence: TGTGCCAGCTCACCACGGAGTGGTATTGAAGCTTTCTTT. This rearrangement joins TRBV18 to TRBJ1-1, with D unresolved. The CDR3 runs 13 residues. CDR1 and CDR2 from the germline V gene are KGHSH and LQKENI. V lost 1 base, J lost 7 bases, and 10 bases lay in between.

This clone was seen more than once but under ten times. The CDR3 DNA follows: TGCGCCAGCAGCTTGGCGGGGGCTGGGGCCAACGTCCTGACTTTC. Amino acids: CASSLAGAGANVLTF. The chain is built from TRBV5-1 and TRBJ2-6; a possible D gene is TRBD2 (6 bases). CDR3 length equals 15 residues. Germline CDR1 and CDR2: SGHRS and YFSETQ. V was trimmed by 0 bases and J by 2 bases, leaving 6 bases between them.

The chain is built from TRBV21-1 and TRBJ2-7; the tabulated D call, TRBD1, remains unverified against the DNA. TRBV21-1 is given as a pseudogene. The CDR3 is made up of 16 amino acids. The CDR3 sequence is CASSKRGRGRNREQYF. CDR3 coding DNA: TGTGCCAGCAGCAAAAGGGGCAGGGGGCGTAATCGCGAGCAGTACTTC.

This rearrangement joins TRBV28 to TRBJ2-7; 10 positions match TRBD1. Germline lookup yields CDR1 MDHEN and CDR2 SYDVKM. The CDR3 runs to 15 residues. The J segment lost 6 bases and the V segment lost 6 bases, leaving 11 bases of the junction unmatched. Written as DNA, the CDR3 is TGTGCCAGCAGACTGTCCGGGACAGGGGATAGCGAGCAGTACTTC. Translated, it gives CASRLSGTGDSEQYF.

V is TRBV21-1 and J is TRBJ1-3. TRBV21-1 is an annotated pseudogene. The CDR3 extends over 18 amino acids. The CDR3 DNA is TGTGCCAGCAGCGACCTGCAAACGGGAGAGAACTCTGGAAACACCATATATTTT. Its translation is CASSDLQTGENSGNTIYF.

This chain uses TRBV11-3 with TRBJ2-1, with 7 bases that match TRBD2. The CDR3 totals 13 residues. Germline V gene sequence: CDR1 SGHNT, CDR2 YENEEA. The junction had 7 bases not matched to a gene; V was cut back by 0 bases and J by 14 bases. The CDR3 DNA follows: TGTGCCAGCAGCTTAGAGGGAGGGTTCGAAAAGTTCTTC. Amino acids: CASSLEGGFEKFF.

V and J are TRBV19 and TRBJ2-2, with 7 bases aligning to TRBD1. Germline V gene lookup returns CDR1 LNHDA and CDR2 SQIVND (reference sequence). The ends lost 2 bases at V and 3 bases at J; junction bases unmatched: 3. The CDR3 runs 15 residues. Here the CDR3 reads CASSIIGGDTGELFF. The CDR3 coding sequence is TGTGCCAGTAGTATAATAGGGGGCGACACCGGGGAGCTGTTTTTT.

This rearrangement joins TRBV27 to TRBJ1-2; 8 bases line up with TRBD1. The CDR3 is 12 amino acids. The V gene's germline CDR1 is MNHEY and CDR2 SMNVEV (reference sequence). J was trimmed by 6 bases and V by 5 bases; bases with no gene match: 2. Here the CDR3 DNA reads TGTGCCAGCAGTACGACAGGGGATGGCTACACCTTC. Its protein is CASSTTGDGYTF.

This chain links TRBV5-1 with TRBJ2-7; 9 positions match TRBD2. CDR3 size: 14 residues. The junction had 5 bases not matched to a gene; V was cut back by 5 bases and J by 2 bases. The germline gives CDR1 SGHRS, CDR2 YFSETQ. CDR3 region: CASSTGTSPYEQYF. In nucleotides, the CDR3 is TGCGCCAGCAGTACCGGGACTAGCCCCTACGAGCAGTACTTC.

V gene TRBV2 combines with J gene TRBJ1-4; TRBD1 matches at 7 bases. V dropped 4 bases and J dropped 1; count of bases not matched to a gene: 0. Germline lookup yields CDR1 SNHLY and CDR2 FYNNEI. The CDR3 covers 14 residues. The CDR3, as DNA: TGTGCCAGCAGTGGACAGGGAACTAATGAAAAACTGTTTTTT. Translated, it gives CASSGQGTNEKLFF.

This chain connects TRBV9 to TRBJ2-2, with 10 bases fitting TRBD2. The CDR3 contains 15 residues. Germline V gene data show CDR1 as SGDLS and CDR2 as YYNGEE. V lost 2 bases to trimming and J lost 6 bases; unmatched junction nucleotides: 4. The CDR3 region has the DNA TGTGCCAGCAGCGTTCGTCTAGCGGGAGCCGGGGAGCTGTTTTTT. It encodes CASSVRLAGAGELFF. Supplemented by reference TRBV9 and TRBJ2-2, the full variable domain reads DSGVTQTPKHLITATGQRVTLRCSPRSGDLSVYWYQQSLDQGLQFLIQYYNGEERAKGNILERFSAQQFPDLHSELNLSSLELGDSALYFCASSVRLAGAGELFFGEGSRLTVL.

The V call is TRBV7-2, the J call TRBJ2-5, with D hard to call. CDR1 is SGHTA and CDR2 is FQGNSA in the germline V gene. V was shortened by 4 bases and J by 1 base, with 1 base between the two germline ends. The CDR3 totals 11 residues. This CDR3 is CASSSQETQYF. CDR3 nucleotide sequence: TGTGCCAGCAGCTCCCAAGAGACCCAGTACTTC.

The CDR3 protein is CASSLLPNQPQHF. CDR3 nucleotide sequence: TGTGCCAGCAGTTTATTGCCCAATCAGCCCCAGCATTTT. The chain is built from TRBV27 and TRBJ1-5, with D unresolved. V was cut by 1 base and J by 3 bases, with 4 bases left in between. The CDR3 is 13 amino acids. CDR1 is MNHEY, CDR2 SMNVEV, per germline (reference sequence).